The 21 T cell receptor beta chains listed next were all sequenced from one sample in a study of blood T cell repertoires in COVID-19. Here immunoSEQ multiplex PCR was the method, and the copy in TCRdb shows in-frame clones only, minus some. This sample has around 25,000 clones, with about 87% found just once. Sequencing was carried out using peripheral blood. The origin of the receptors is a human donor with active COVID-19. The donor label of this sample is uncertain.

This chain links TRBV7-2 with TRBJ2-4, with a weak D call TRBD1 (7 bases). Trimming left V 1 base short and J 6 bases short, with 13 bases between. The CDR3 contains 15 residues. CDR1 is SGHTA, CDR2 FQGNSA, per germline. The CDR3 loop is CASSLGQGGGNIQYF. The CDR3, as DNA: TGTGCCAGCAGCTTAGGTCAGGGGGGTGGAAACATTCAGTACTTC.

The chain has TRBV6-5 and TRBJ2-1; a possible D gene is TRBD1 (6 bases). Trimming pared 6 bases from V and 15 bases from J, leaving 21 bases between. This CDR3 is built from 13 residues. Germline CDR1 and CDR2: MNHEY and SVGAGI. DNA of the CDR3: TGTGCCAGCAGACCAAGTTTAGACAGGTCCCCGTTCTTC. Its protein product is CASRPSLDRSPFF.

The rearrangement uses TRBV7-8 and TRBJ2-2, with TRBD2 matching over 7 bases. The V and J ends lost 5 bases and 0 bases, in that order; junction bases with no gene match: 3. Per germline, CDR1 SGHVS and CDR2 FQNEAQ. CDR3 length: 15 amino acids. CDR3 sequence (DNA): TGTGCCAGCAGCCGTAGCGGGTCGAACACCGGGGAGCTGTTTTTT. Its protein is CASSRSGSNTGELFF.

CDR3 DNA: TGTGCCAGCTCACCACCTTCTACCCCCTACGAGCAGTACTTC. It is translated as CASSPPSTPYEQYF. The chain uses TRBV18 and TRBJ2-7, with unresolved D. Germline V CDR1 and CDR2: KGHSH, LQKENI. CDR3 size: 14 residues. V was pared by 0 bases and J by 2 bases, with 8 bases between.

J is TRBJ1-4 and V is TRBV6-1; possible D gene TRBD1, 6 bases. The CDR3 is 15 amino acids. V lost 2 bases to trimming and J lost 1 base, with 8 bases between them. In germline, CDR1 is MNHNS, CDR2 SASEGT. The CDR3 loop reads CASSEPGVTNEKLFF. Written as DNA, the CDR3 is TGTGCCAGCAGTGAACCAGGGGTAACTAATGAAAAACTGTTTTTT.

The V and J genes are TRBV19 and TRBJ2-1; D not certain. Trimming shortened V by 4 bases and J by 12 bases, and 25 bases separated the two germline ends. From germline, CDR1 is LNHDA and CDR2 SQIVND (reference sequence). CDR3 size: 16 residues. The CDR3 DNA reads as TGTGCCAGTAGTAGGGCAGGCTCAATAGGCAGACAAGCGCAGTTCTTC. Protein: CASSRAGSIGRQAQFF.

The chain is built from TRBV18 and TRBJ1-1, with unresolved D. The ends were cut back, 2 bases at V and 0 bases at J, with 7 bases in the middle. This CDR3 comprises 14 residues. Germline assignment: CDR1 KGHSH and CDR2 LQKENI. CDR3 protein: CASSPGSMNTEAFF. The CDR3 DNA sequence: TGTGCCAGCTCACCAGGGAGCATGAACACTGAAGCTTTCTTT.

The chain joins TRBV2 to TRBJ2-5, with TRBD2 as a possible D gene (7 bases). V was cut by 4 bases and J by 7 bases, with 19 bases left in between. Germline CDR1 is SNHLY and CDR2 is FYNNEI. This CDR3 has 15 residues. The CDR3 is CASSGGRGALGTQYF. The DNA of the CDR3 is TGTGCCAGCAGTGGGGGCCGGGGGGCACTGGGGACCCAGTACTTC.

This chain joins TRBV9 and TRBJ2-3; D call uncertain. Germline CDR1 SGDLS, CDR2 YYNGEE. This CDR3 has 13 residues. V was pared by 0 bases and J by 6 bases, with 8 bases between. In DNA, the CDR3 is TGTGCCAGCAGCGTAGCTAACGGGGATACGCAGTATTTT. Translation: CASSVANGDTQYF.

The CDR3 DNA follows: TGTGCCAGCTCACCAGGGCAGAACTACGAGCAGTACTTC. Encoded protein: CASSPGQNYEQYF. The V gene is TRBV18, the J gene TRBJ2-7; D is undetermined. CDR3 length: 13 residues. V was cut by 2 bases and J by 3 bases, with 8 bases left in between. CDR1 KGHSH and CDR2 LQKENI come from the germline V gene.

J is TRBJ2-3 and V is TRBV12-5; perhaps TRBD2 as D (5 bases). This CDR3 comprises 16 residues. Germline values: CDR1 LGHNT, CDR2 FRNRAP. Trimming stripped 5 bases from V and 0 bases from J, with 15 bases between. CDR3: CASGPLRGPSTDTQYF. DNA for the CDR3: TGTGCTAGTGGTCCCCTCCGGGGTCCTAGCACAGATACGCAGTATTTT.

The chain is built from TRBV20-1 and TRBJ2-7; a possible D gene is TRBD2 (7 bases). The CDR3 has 15 amino acids. Trimming pared 3 bases from V and 0 bases from J, leaving 15 bases between. The germline V gene has CDR1 DFQATT and CDR2 SNEGSKA (reference sequence). CDR3 sequence: CSASVGGGDSYEQYF. CDR3 DNA sequence: TGCAGTGCTAGTGTAGGGGGGGGCGACTCCTACGAGCAGTACTTC.

V usage is TRBV5-1 and J usage is TRBJ2-5; D might be TRBD2 (5 bases). This CDR3 is built from 14 residues. V was clipped by 4 bases and J by 1 base, with 11 bases between them. Germline loops: CDR1 SGHRS, CDR2 YFSETQ. CDR3 DNA sequence: TGCGCCAGCAGCCCAGGACGGGGCCAAGAGACCCAGTACTTC. Translation: CASSPGRGQETQYF. Full variable domain (outside the CDR3, taken from reference TRBV5-1 and TRBJ2-5): KAGVTQTPRYLIKTRGQQVTLSCSPISGHRSVSWYQQTPGQGLQFLFEYFSETQRNKGNFPGRFSGRQFSNSRSEMNVSTLELGDSALYLCASSPGRGQETQYFGPGTRLLVL.

The rearrangement uses TRBV19 and TRBJ2-3; D is possibly TRBD1 (5 bases). Between the trimmed V and J ends, which lost 4 bases and 2 bases, there was a span of 7 bases. The CDR3 length is 13 residues. Per germline, CDR1 LNHDA and CDR2 SQIVND (reference sequence). CDR3 DNA: TGTGCCAGTAGTACGACAGACACAGATACGCAGTATTTT. It encodes CASSTTDTDTQYF.

The chain recombines TRBV28 with TRBJ1-2, with 8 bases that match TRBD1. Germline V lookup: CDR1 MDHEN, CDR2 SYDVKM. J lost 4 bases, V lost 11 bases, and 6 bases had no gene match. The CDR3 extends over 12 amino acids. The CDR3 nucleotides are TGTGCCGGGGCCGGGACAGGCTATGGCTACACCTTC. Protein product: CAGAGTGYGYTF.

The V call is TRBV6-5, the J call TRBJ1-2; TRBD1 aligns across 12 bases. Germline assignment: CDR1 MNHEY and CDR2 SVGAGI. The CDR3 runs 15 residues. V lost 8 bases and J lost 0; bases outside the gene matches: 4. DNA for the CDR3: TGTGCCAGCTGGGACAGGGGGCTAACTAACTATGGCTACACCTTC. This gives the protein CASWDRGLTNYGYTF.

The CDR3 sequence is CASSYPSLAGADYNEQFF. As DNA, the CDR3 is TGTGCCAGCAGTTACCCTAGCCTAGCGGGGGCTGACTACAATGAGCAGTTCTTC. V gene TRBV6-7 combines with J gene TRBJ2-1, with TRBD2 identical over 10 bases. TRBV6-7 has ORF status, its function being uncertain. Trimming cost V 2 bases and J 3 bases; bases outside gene matches: 10. There are 18 residues in the CDR3.

This sequence joins TRBV5-1 and TRBJ1-4; possible D gene TRBD1, 6 bases. V lost 3 bases and J 8 bases, leaving 14 bases between the germline ends. The CDR3 covers 14 residues. Per germline, CDR1 SGHRS and CDR2 YFSETQ. The CDR3 reads CASSSGQLGEKLFF. As DNA, the CDR3 is TGCGCCAGCAGCTCGGGACAACTAGGGGAAAAACTGTTTTTT.

The V gene is TRBV7-6, the J gene TRBJ2-3; D perhaps matches TRBD1 (6 bases). Trimming left V 4 bases short and J 2 bases short, with 19 bases between. Germline loops: CDR1 SGHVS, CDR2 FNYEAQ. CDR3 length: 17 amino acids. DNA of the CDR3: TGTGCCAGCAGCTCCCCGATAGGGGGTCCCCTCACAGATACGCAGTATTTT. Its protein product is CASSSPIGGPLTDTQYF. Supplemented by reference TRBV7-6 and TRBJ2-3, the full variable domain reads GAGVSQSPRYKVTKRGQDVALRCDPISGHVSLYWYRQALGQGPEFLTYFNYEAQQDKSGLPNDRFSAERPEGSISTLTIQRTEQRDSAMYRCASSSPIGGPLTDTQYFGPGTRLTVL.

This chain joins TRBV5-1 and TRBJ1-1; the match to TRBD1 covers 7 bases. This CDR3 has 15 amino acids. Trimming took 2 bases from V and 1 from J; bases not matched to a gene: 5. In germline, CDR1 is SGHRS, CDR2 YFSETQ. CDR3 sequence reads: CASSLQGGPNTEAFF. The CDR3 DNA reads as TGCGCCAGCAGCTTACAAGGGGGCCCGAACACTGAAGCTTTCTTT.

CDR3 nucleotides: TGTGCCAGCAGCTTAGGACTTGGCACAGATACGCAGTATTTT. Translation: CASSLGLGTDTQYF. The V gene is TRBV7-3, the J gene TRBJ2-3; D may be TRBD2 (5 bases). Germline assignment: CDR1 SGHTA and CDR2 FQGTGA. The CDR3 is 14 amino acids. Deletions cut 2 bases from V and 1 base from J, with 7 bases between.